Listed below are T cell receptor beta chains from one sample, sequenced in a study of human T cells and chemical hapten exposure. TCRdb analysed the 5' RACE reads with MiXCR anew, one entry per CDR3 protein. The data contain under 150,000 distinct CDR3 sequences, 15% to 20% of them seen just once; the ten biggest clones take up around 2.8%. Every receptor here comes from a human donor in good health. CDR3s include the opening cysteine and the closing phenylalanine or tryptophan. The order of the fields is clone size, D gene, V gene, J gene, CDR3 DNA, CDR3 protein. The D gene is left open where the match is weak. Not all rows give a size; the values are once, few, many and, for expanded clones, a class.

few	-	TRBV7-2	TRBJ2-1	TGTGCCAGCAGCCTCCGGGCCTACAATGAGCAGTTCTTC	CASSLRAYNEQFF
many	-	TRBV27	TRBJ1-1	TGTGCCAGCAGTTCTTCAGCTGGTAACACTGAAGCTTTCTTT	CASSSSAGNTEAFF
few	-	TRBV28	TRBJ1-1	TGTGCCAGCAGTCTCCAGTCCGTATGGACTGAAGCTTTCTTT	CASSLQSVWTEAFF
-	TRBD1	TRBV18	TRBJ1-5	TGTGCCAGCTCAAGTACAGGGGATAGCAATCAGCCCCAGCATTTT	CASSSTGDSNQPQHF
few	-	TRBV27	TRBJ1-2	TGTGCCAGCATATCCTACGCGGGGTCGGGTACCTATGGCTACACCTTC	CASISYAGSGTYGYTF
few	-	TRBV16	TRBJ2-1	TGTGCCAGCAGCCCAGTTAGCAGGAATTACAATGAGCAGTTCTTC	CASSPVSRNYNEQFF
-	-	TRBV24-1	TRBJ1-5	TGTGCCACCAGTGGAGAGGGGTGGAATCAGCCCCAGCATTTT	CATSGEGWNQPQHF
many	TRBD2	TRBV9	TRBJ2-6	TGTGCCAGCAGCCCGACTAGCGGTAGCTCTGGGGCCAACGTCCTGACTTTC	CASSPTSGSSGANVLTF
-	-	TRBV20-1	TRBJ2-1	TGCAGTGCGCCTCCCGCAGGGATTCCCAATGAGCAGTTCTTC	CSAPPAGIPNEQFF
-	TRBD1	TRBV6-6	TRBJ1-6	TGTGCCAGCAGTTACCAAGGGACAGGGGGCTCGGGGGTGCGTTCACCCCTCCACTTT	CASSYQGTGGSGVRSPLHF
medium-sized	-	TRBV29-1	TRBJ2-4	TGCAGCGTGGAACCTAGGGGGAGCGGAACCAAAAACATTCAGTACTTC	CSVEPRGSGTKNIQYF
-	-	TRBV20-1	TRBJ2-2	TGCAGTGCTAGAGGGAGCGGAACAAACACCGGGGAGCTGTTTTTT	CSARGSGTNTGELFF
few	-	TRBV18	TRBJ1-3	TGTGCCAGCTCACCCTCTGGAAACACCATATATTTT	CASSPSGNTIYF
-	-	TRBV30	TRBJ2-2	TGTGCCTGGAGTGATCGGAGGGAGCTGTTTTTT	CAWSDRRELFF
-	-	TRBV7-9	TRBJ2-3	TGTGCCAGCAGCTTCATCACAGATACGCAGTATTTT	CASSFITDTQYF
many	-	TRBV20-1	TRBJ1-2	TGCAGTGTGGCAGAAGGGGTTAACTATGGCTACACCTTC	CSVAEGVNYGYTF
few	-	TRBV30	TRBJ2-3	TGTGCCTGGAACCTTTACGGAGATACGCAGTATTTT	CAWNLYGDTQYF
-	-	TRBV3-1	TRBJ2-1	TGTGCCAGCAGCCAAGACTTCTCCTACAATGAGCAGTTCTTC	CASSQDFSYNEQFF